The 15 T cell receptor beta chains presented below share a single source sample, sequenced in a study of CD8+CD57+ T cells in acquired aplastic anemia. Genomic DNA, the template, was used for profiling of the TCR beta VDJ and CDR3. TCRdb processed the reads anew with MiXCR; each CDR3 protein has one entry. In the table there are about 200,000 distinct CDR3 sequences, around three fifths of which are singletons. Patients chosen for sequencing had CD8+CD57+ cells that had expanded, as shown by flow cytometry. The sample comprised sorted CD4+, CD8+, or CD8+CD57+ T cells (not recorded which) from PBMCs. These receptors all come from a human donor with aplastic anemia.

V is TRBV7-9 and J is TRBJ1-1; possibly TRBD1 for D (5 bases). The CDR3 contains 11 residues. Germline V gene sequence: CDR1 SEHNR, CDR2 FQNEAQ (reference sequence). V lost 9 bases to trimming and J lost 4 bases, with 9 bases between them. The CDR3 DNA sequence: TGTGCCAGTGGGACGTCCACTGAAGCTTTCTTT. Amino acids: CASGTSTEAFF. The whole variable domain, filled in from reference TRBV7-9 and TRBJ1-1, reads DTGVSQNPRHKITKRGQNVTFRCDPISEHNRLYWYRQTLGQGPEFLTYFQNEAQLEKSRLLSDRFSAERPKGSFSTLEIQRTEQGDSAMYLCASGTSTEAFFGQGTRLTVV.

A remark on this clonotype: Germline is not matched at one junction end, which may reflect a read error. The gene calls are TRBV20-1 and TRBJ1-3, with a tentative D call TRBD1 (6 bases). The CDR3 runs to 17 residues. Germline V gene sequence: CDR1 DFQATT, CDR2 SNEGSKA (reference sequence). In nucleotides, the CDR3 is TGCAGTGCCAGAGGGGGTGGAGGGTTTATCTCTGGAAACACCATATATTTT. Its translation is CSARGGGGFISGNTIYF.

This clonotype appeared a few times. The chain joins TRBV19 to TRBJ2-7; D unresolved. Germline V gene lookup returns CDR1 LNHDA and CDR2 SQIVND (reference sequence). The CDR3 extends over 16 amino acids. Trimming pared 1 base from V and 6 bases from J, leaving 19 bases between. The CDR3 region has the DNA TGTGCCAGTAGTATAGGAGGATCAGCCAGCCAACTCGAGCAGTACTTC. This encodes CASSIGGSASQLEQYF.

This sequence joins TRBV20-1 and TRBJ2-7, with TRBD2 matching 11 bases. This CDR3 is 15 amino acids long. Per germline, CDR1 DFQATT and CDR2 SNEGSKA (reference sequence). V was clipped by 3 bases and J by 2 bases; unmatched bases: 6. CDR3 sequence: CSASPLAGDTYEQYF. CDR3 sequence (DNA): TGCAGTGCTAGCCCACTAGCGGGAGACACCTACGAGCAGTACTTC.

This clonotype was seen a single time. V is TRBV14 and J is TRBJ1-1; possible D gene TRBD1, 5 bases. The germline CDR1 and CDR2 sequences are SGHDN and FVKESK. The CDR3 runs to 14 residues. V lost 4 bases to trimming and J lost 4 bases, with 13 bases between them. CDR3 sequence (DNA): TGTGCCAGCAGCCTAAAAATGGGGCCCACTGAAGCTTTCTTT. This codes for CASSLKMGPTEAFF.

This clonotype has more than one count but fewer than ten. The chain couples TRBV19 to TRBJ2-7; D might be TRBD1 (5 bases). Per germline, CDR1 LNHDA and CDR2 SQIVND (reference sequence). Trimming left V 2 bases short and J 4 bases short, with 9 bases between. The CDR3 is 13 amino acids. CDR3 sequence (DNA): TGTGCCAGTAGTATAACGACAGATTACGAGCAGTACTTC. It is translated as CASSITTDYEQYF.

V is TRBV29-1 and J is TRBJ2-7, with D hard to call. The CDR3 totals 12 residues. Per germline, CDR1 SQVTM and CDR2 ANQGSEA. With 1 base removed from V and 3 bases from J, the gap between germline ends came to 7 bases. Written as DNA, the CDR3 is TGCAGCGTTGAAGGCGTTAACTACGAGCAGTACTTC. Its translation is CSVEGVNYEQYF.

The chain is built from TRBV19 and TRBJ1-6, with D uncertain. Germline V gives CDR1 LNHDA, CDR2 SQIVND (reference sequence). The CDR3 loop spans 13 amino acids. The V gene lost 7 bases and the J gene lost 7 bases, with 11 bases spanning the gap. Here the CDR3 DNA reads TGTGCCAGTATAGGAGATAAGAATTCACCCCTCCACTTT. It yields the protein CASIGDKNSPLHF.

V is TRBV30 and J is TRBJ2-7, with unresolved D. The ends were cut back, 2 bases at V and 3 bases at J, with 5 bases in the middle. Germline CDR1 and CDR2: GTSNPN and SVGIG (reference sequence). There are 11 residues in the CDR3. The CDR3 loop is CAWSMGYEQYF. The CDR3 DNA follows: TGTGCCTGGAGTATGGGCTACGAGCAGTACTTC.

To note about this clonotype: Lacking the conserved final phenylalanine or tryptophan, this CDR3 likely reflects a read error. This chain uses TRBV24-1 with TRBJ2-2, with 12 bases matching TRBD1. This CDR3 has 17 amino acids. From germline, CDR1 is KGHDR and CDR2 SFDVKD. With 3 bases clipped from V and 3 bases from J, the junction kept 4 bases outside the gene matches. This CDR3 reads CATSDAGTGGHTGELFS. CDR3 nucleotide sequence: TGTGCCACCAGTGATGCTGGGACAGGGGGCCACACCGGGGAGCTGTTTTCT.

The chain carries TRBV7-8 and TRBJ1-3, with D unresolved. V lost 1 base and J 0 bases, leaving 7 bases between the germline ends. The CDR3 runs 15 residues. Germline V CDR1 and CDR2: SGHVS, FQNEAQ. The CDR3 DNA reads TGTGCCAGCAGCTTAGTCTCCGGCTCTGGAAACACCATATATTTT. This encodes CASSLVSGSGNTIYF.

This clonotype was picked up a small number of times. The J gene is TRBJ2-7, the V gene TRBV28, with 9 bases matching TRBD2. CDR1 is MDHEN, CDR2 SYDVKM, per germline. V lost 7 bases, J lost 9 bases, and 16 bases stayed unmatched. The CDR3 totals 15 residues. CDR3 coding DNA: TGTGCCAGCACCCCTCGCGGGGGGGCCGTGCACGCGCAGTACTTC. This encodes CASTPRGGAVHAQYF.

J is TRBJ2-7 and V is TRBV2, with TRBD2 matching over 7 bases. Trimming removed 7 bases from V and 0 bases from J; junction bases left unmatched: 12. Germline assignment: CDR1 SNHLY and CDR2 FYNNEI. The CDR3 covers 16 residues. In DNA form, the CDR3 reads TGTGCCAGCAACATCTTCAGCGGGGAGAGCTCCTACGAGCAGTACTTC. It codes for CASNIFSGESSYEQYF. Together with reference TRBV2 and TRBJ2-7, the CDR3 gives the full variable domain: EPEVTQTPSHQVTQMGQEVILRCVPISNHLYFYWYRQILGQKVEFLVSFYNNEISEKSEIFDDQFSVERPDGSNFTLKIRSTKLEDSAMYFCASNIFSGESSYEQYFGPGTRLTVT.

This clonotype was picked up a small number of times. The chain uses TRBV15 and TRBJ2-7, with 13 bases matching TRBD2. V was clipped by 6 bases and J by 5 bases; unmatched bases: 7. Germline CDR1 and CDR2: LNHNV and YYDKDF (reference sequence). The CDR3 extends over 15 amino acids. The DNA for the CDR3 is TGTGCCACCAGTCTACTAGCGGGGGGGCCACACGAGCAGTACTTC. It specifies CATSLLAGGPHEQYF.

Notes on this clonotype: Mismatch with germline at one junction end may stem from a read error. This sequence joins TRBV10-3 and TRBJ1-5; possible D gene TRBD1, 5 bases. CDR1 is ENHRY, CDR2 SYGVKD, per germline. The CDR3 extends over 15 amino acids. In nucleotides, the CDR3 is TGTGCCACCAGTGAGTCACTAACAGGCCCTAAGCCCCAGCATTTT. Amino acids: CATSESLTGPKPQHF.